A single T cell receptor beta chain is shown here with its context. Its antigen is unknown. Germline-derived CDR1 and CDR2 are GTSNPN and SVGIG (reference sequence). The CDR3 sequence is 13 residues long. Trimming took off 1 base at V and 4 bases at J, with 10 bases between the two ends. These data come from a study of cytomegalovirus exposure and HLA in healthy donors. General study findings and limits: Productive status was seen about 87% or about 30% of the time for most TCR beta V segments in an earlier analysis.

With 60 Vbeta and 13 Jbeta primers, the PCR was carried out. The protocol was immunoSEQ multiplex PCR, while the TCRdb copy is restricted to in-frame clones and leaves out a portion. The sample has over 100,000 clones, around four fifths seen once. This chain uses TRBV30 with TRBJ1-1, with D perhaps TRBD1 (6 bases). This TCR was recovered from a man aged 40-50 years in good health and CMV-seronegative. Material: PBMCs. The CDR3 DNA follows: TGTGCCTGGAGTGGTGGACAGATCACTGAAGCTTTCTTT. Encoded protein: CAWSGGQITEAFF.